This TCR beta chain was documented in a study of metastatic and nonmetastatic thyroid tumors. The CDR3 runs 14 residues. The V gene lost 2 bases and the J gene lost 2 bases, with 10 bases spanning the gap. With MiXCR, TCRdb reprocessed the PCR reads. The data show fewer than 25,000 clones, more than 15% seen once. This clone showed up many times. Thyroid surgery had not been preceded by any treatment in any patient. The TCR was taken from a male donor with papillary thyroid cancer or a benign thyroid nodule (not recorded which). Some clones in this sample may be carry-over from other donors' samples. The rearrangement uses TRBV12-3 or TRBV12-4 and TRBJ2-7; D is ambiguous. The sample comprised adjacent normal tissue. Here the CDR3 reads CASSLYGKTYEQYF. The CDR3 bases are TGTGCCAGCAGTTTATACGGCAAAACCTACGAGCAGTACTTC.